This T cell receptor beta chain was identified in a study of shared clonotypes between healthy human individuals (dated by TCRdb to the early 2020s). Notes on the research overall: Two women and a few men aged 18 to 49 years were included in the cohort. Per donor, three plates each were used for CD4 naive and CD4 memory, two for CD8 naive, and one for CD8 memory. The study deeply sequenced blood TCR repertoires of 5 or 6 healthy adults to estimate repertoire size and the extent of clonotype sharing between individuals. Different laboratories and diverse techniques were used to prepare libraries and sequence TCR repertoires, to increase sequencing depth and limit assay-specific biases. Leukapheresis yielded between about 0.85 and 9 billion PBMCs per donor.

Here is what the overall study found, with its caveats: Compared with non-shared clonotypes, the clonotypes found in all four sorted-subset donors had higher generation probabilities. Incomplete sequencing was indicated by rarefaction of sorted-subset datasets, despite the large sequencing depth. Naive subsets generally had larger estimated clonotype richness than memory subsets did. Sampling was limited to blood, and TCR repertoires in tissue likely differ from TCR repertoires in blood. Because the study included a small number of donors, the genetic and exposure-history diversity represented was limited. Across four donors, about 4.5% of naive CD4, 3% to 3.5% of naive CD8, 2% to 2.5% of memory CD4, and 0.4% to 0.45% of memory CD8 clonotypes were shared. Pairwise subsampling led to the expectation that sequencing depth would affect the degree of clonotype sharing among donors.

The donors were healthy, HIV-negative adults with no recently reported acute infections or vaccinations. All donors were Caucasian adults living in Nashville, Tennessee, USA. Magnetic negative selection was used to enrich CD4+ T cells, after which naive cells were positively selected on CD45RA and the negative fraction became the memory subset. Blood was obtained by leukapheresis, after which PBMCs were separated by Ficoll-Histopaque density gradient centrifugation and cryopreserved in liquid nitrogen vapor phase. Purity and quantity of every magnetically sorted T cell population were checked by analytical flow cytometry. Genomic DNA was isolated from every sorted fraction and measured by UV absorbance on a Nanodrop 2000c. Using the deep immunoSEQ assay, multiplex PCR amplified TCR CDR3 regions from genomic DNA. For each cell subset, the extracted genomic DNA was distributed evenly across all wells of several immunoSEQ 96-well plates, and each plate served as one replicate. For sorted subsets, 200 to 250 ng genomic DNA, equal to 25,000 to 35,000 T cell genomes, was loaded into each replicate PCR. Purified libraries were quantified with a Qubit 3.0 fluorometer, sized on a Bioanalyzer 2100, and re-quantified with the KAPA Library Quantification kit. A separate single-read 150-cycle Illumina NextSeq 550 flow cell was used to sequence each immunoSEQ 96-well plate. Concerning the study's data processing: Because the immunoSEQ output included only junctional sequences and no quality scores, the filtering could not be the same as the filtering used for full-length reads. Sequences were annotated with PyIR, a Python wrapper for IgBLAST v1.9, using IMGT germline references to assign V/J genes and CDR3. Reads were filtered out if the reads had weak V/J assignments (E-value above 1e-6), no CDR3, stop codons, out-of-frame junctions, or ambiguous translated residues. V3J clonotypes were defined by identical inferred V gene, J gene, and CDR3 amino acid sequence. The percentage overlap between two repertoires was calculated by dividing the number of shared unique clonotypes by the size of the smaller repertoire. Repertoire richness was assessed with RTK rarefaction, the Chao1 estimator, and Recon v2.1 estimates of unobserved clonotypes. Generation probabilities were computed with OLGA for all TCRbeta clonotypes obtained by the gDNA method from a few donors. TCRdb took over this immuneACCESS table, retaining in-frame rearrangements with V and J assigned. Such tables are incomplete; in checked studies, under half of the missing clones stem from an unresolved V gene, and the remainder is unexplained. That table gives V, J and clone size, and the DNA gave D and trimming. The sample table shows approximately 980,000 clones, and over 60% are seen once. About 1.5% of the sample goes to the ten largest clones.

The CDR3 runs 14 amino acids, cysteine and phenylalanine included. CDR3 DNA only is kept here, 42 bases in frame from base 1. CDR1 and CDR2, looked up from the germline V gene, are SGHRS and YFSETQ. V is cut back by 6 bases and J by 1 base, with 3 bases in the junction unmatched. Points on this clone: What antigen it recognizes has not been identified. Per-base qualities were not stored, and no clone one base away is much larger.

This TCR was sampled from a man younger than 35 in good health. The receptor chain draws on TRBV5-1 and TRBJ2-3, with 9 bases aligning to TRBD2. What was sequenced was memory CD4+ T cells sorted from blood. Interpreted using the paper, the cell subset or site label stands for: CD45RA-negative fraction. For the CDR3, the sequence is CASMERGGTDTQYF. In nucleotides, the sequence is TGCGCCAGCATGGAGCGGGGGGGCACAGATACGCAGTATTTT.